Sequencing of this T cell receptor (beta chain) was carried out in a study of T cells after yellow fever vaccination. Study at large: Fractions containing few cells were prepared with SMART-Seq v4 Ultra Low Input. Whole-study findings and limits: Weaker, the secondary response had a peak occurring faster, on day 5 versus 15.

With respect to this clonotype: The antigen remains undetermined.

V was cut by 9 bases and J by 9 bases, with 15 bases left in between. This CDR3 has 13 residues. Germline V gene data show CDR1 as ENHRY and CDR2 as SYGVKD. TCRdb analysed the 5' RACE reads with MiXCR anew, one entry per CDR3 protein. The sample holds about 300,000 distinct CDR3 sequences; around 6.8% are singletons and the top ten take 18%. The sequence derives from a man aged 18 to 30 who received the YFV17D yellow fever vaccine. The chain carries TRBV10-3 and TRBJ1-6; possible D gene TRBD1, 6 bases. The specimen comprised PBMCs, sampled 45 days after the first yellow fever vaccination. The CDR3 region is CAIGLGGGSPLHF. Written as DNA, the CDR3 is TGTGCCATTGGACTCGGGGGCGGTTCACCCCTCCACTTT.